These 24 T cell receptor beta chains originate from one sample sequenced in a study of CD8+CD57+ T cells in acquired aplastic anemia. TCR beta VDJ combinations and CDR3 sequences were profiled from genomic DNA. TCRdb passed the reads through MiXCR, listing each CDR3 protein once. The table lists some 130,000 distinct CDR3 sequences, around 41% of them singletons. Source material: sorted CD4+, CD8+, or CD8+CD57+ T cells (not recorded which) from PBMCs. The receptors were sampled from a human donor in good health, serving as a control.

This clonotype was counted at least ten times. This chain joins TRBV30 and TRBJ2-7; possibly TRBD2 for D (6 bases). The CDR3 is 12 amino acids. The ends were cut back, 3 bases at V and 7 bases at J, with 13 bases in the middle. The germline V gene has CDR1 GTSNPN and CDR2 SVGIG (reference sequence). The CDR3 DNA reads TGTGCCTGGAGAAAATATGGGGGGGAGCAGTACTTC. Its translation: CAWRKYGGEQYF.

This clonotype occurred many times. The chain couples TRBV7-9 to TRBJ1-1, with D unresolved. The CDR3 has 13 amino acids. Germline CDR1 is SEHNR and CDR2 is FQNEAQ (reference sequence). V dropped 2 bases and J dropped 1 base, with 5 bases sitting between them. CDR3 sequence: CASSLRQNTEAFF. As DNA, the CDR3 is TGTGCCAGCAGCTTAAGACAGAACACTGAAGCTTTCTTT.

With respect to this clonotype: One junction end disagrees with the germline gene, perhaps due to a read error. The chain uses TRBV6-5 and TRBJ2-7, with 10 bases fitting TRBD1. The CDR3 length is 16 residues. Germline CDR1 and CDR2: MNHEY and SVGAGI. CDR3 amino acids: CASSYSPGQGQYEQYF. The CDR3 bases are TGTGCTAGCAGTTACTCACCGGGACAGGGGCAGTACGAGCAGTACTTC.

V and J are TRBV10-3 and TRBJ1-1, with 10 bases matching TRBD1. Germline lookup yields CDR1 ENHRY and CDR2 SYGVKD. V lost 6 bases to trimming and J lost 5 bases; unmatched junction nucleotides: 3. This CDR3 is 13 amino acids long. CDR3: CAISGTGVTEAFF. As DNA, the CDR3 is TGTGCCATCAGCGGGACAGGGGTAACTGAAGCTTTCTTT.

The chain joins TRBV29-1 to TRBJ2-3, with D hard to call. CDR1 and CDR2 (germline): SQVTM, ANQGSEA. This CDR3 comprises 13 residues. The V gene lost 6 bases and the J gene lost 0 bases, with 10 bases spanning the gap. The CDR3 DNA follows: TGCAGCGTGACACGTTTAAGCACAGATACGCAGTATTTT. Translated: CSVTRLSTDTQYF.

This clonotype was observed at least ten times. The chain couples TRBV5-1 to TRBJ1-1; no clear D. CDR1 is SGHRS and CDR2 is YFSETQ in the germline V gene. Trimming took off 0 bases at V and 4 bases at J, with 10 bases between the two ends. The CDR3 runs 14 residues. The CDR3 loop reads CASSLDGSGTEAFF. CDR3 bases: TGCGCCAGCAGCTTGGATGGGAGTGGCACTGAAGCTTTCTTT.

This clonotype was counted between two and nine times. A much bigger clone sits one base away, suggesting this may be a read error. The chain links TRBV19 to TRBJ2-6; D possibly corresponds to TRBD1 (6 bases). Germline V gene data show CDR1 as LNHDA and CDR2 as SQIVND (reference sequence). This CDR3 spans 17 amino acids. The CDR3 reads CASSTLTGPAGANVLAF. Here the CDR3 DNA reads TGTGCCAGTAGTACCTTGACAGGTCCGGCTGGGGCCAACGTCCTGGCTTTC.

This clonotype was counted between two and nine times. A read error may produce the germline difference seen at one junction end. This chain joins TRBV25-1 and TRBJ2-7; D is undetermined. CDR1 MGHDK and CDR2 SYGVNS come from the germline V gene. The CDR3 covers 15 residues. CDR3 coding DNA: TGTGCCAGCAGTTACTCTTCGGAACGTACCTACGAGCAGCACTTC. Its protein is CASSYSSERTYEQHF.

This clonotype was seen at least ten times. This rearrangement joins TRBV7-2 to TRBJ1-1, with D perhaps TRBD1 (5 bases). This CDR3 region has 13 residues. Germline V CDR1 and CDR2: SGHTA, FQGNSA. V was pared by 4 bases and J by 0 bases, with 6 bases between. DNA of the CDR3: TGTGCCAGCAGCTCAGGGATGAACACTGAAGCTTTCTTT. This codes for CASSSGMNTEAFF.

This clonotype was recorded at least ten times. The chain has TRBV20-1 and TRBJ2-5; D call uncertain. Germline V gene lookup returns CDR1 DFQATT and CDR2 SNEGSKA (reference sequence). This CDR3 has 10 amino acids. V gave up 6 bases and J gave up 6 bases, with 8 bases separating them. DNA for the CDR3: TGCAGTGCAAAGAAGAAGACCCAGTACTTC. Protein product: CSAKKKTQYF.

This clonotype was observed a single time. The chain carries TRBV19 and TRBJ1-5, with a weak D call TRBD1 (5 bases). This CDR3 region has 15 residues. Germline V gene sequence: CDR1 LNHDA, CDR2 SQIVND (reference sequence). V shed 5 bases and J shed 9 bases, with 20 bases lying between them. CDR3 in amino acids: CASSVQQEVSPPQHF. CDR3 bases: TGTGCCAGTAGTGTCCAACAGGAGGTATCACCGCCCCAGCATTTT.

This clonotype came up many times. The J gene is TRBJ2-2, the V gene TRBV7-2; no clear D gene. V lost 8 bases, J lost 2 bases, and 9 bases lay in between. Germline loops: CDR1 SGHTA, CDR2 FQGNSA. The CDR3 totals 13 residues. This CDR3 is CASPTVNTGELFF. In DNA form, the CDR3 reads TGTGCCAGCCCAACGGTTAACACCGGGGAGCTGTTTTTT.

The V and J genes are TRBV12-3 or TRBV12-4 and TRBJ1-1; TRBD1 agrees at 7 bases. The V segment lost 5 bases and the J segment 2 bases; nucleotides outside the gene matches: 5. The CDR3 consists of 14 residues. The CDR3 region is CASSAGQVNTEAFF. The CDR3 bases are TGTGCCAGCAGTGCAGGACAGGTAAACACTGAAGCTTTCTTT.

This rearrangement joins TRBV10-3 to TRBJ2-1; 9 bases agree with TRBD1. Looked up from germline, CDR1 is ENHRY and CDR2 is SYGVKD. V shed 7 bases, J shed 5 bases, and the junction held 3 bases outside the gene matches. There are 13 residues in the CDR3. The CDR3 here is CAITRTGDNEQFF. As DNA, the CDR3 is TGTGCCATCACCAGGACAGGGGACAATGAGCAGTTCTTC.

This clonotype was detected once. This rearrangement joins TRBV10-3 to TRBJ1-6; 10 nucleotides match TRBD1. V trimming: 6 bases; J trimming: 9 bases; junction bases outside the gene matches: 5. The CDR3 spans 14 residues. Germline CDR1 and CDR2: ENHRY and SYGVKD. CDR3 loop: CAIRGTGVGSPLHF. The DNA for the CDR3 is TGTGCCATCAGGGGGACAGGGGTAGGTTCACCCCTCCACTTT.

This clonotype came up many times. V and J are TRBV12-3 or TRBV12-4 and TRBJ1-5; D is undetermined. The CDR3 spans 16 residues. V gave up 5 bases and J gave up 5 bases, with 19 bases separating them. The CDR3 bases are TGTGCCAGCAGTCTCCGAACCGGTAGTTTTCATCAGCCCCAGCATTTT. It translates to CASSLRTGSFHQPQHF.

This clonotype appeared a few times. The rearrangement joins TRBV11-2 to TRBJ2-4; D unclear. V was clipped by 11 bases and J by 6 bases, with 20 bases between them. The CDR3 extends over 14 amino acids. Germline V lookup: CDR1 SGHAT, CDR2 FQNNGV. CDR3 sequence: CASRGVGGRNIQYF. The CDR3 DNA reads TGTGCCTCACGCGGTGTCGGTGGTAGAAACATTCAGTACTTC. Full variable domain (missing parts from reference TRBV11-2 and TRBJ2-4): EAGVAQSPRYKIIEKRQSVAFWCNPISGHATLYWYQQILGQGPKLLIQFQNNGVVDDSQLPKDRFSAERLKGVDSTLKIQPAKLEDSAVYLCASRGVGGRNIQYFGAGTRLSVL.

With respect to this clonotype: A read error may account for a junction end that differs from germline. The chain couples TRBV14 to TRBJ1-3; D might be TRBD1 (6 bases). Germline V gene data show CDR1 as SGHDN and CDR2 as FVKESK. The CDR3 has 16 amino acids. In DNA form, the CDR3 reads TGTGCCAGCAGCCAAGCCGGGGCAGGGGTTGGAAACACCATATATTTC. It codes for CASSQAGAGVGNTIYF.

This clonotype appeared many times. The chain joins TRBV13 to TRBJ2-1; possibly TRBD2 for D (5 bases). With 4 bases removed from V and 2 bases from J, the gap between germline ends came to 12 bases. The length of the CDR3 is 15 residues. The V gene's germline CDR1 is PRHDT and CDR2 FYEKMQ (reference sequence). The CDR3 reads CASSSLLVPYNEQFF. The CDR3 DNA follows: TGTGCCAGCAGCTCGTTACTAGTACCCTACAATGAGCAGTTCTTC.

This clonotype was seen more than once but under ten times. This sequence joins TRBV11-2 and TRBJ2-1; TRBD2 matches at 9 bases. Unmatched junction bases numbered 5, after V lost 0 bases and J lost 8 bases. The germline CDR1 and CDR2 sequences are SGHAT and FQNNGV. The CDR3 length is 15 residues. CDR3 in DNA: TGTGCCAGCAGCTTAGAGCTAGCGGGAAGCGATGAGCAGTTCTTC. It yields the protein CASSLELAGSDEQFF.

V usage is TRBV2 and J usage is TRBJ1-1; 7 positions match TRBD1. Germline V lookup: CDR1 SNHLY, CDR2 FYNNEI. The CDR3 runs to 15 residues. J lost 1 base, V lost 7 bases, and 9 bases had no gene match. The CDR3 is CASIGQDPKNTEAFF. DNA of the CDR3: TGTGCCAGCATAGGACAGGACCCGAAGAACACTGAAGCTTTCTTT.

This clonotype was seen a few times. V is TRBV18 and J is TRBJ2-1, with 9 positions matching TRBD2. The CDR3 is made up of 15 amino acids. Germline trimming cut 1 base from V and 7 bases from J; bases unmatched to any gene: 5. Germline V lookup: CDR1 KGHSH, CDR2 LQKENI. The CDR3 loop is CASSPLAGEGNEQFF. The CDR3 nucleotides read TGTGCCAGCTCACCACTAGCGGGAGAGGGGAATGAGCAGTTCTTC.

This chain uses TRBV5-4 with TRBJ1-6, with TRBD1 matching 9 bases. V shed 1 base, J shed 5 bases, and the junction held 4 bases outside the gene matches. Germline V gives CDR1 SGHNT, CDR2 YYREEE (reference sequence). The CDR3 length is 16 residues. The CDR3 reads CASSLMGTGNNSPLHF. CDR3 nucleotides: TGTGCCAGCAGCTTGATGGGGACAGGGAATAATTCACCCCTCCACTTT. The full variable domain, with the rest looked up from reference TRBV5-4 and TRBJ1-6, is ETGVTQSPTHLIKTRGQQVTLRCSSQSGHNTVSWYQQALGQGPQFIFQYYREEENGRGNFPPRFSGLQFPNYSSELNVNALELDDSALYLCASSLMGTGNNSPLHFGNGTRLTVT.

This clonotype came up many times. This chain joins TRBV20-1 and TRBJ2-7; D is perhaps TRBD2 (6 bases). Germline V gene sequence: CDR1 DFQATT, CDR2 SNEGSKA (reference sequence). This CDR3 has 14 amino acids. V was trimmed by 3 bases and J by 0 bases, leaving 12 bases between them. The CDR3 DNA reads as TGCAGTGCTAGTCCGGAGACTAGCTCCTACGAGCAGTACTTC. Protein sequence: CSASPETSSYEQYF.